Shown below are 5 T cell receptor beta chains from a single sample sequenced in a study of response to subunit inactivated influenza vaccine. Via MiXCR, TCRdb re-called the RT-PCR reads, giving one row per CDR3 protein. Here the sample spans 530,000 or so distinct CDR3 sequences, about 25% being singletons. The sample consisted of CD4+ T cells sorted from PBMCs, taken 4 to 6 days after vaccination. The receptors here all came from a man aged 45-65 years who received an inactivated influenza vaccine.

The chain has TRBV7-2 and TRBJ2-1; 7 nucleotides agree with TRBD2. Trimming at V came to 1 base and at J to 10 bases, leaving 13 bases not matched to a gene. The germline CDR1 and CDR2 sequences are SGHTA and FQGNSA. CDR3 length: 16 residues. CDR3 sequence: CASSLGPTSAAREQFF. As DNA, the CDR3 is TGTGCCAGCAGCTTAGGGCCTACTAGCGCGGCGCGGGAGCAGTTCTTC.

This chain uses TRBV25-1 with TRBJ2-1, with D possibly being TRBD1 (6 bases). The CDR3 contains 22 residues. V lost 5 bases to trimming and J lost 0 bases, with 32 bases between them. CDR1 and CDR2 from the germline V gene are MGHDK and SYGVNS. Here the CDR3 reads CASSTKHPDVRGDARSYNEQFF. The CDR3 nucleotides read TGTGCCAGCAGTACAAAACACCCGGATGTCAGGGGCGATGCCCGCTCCTACAATGAGCAGTTCTTC.

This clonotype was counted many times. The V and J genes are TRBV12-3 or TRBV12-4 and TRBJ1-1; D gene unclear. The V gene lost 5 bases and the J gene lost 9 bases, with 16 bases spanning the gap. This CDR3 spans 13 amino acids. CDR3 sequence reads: CASSADWASQAFF. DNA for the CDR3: TGTGCCAGCAGTGCGGACTGGGCTAGTCAAGCTTTCTTT.

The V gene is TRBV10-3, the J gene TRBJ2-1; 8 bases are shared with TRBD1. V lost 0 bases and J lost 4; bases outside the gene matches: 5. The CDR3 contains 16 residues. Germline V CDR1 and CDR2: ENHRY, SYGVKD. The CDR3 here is CAISESWTGQYNEQFF. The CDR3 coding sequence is TGTGCCATCAGTGAGTCTTGGACAGGGCAATACAATGAGCAGTTCTTC.

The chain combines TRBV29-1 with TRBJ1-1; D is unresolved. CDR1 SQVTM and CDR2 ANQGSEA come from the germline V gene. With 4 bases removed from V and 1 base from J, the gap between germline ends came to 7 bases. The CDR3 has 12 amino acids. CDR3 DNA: TGCAGCGTTGTTCACGGGAACACTGAAGCTTTCTTT. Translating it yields CSVVHGNTEAFF.